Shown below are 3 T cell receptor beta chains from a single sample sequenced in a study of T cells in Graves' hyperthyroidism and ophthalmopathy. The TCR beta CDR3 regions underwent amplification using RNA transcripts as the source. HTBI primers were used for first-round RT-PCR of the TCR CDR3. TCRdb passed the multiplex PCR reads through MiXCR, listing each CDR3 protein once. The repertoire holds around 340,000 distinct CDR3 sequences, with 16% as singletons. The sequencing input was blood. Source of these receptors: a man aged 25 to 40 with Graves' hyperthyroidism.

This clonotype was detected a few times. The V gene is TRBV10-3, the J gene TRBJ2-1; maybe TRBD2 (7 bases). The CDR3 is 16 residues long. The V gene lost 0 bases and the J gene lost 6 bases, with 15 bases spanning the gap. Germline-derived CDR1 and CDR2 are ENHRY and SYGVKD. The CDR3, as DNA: TGTGCCATCAGTGAGTCGTGGGGGGGCGGTACCAATGAGCAGTTCTTC. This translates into CAISESWGGGTNEQFF.

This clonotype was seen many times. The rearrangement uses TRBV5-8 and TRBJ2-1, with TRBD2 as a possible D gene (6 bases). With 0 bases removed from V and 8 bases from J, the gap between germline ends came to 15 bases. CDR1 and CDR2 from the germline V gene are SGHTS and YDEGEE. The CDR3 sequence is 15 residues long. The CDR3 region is CASSLEVRWRDEQFF. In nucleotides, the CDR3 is TGTGCCAGCAGCTTGGAGGTCAGATGGAGGGATGAGCAGTTCTTC.

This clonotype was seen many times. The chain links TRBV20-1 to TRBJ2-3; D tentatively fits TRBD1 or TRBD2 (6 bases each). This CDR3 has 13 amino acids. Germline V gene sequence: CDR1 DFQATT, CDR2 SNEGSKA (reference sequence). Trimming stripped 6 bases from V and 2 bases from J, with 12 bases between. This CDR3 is CSARSGATDTQYF. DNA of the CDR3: TGCAGTGCCCGTTCGGGGGCCACAGATACGCAGTATTTT.